This T cell receptor (beta chain) was identified in a study of TIL therapy for anti-PD-1-resistant metastatic lung cancer. Sequencing used immunoSEQ v3. Clones were sequenced by immunoSEQ multiplex PCR, and TCRdb holds only the in-frame ones, with some missing. Among about 47,000 clones listed, about 86% were seen once. This CDR3 comprises 11 residues. The V end lost 5 bases, the J end lost 6 bases, and 8 bases lay between the germline ends. Germline V gene data show CDR1 as SGHAT and CDR2 as FQNNGV. This sample's time point: pre-treatment sample, taken before nivolumab and TIL therapy. Patients were adults with stage 4 NSCLC.

The genes are TRBV11-2 and TRBJ2-7, with D unclear. The material was blood, obtained at baseline. The receptor comes from a person between 25 and 80 years old with non-small cell lung cancer. CDR3 amino acids: CASSPSAEQYF. The CDR3, as DNA: TGTGCCAGCAGCCCCTCGGCCGAGCAGTACTTC.